These 21 T cell receptor beta chains share one sample of origin, sequenced in a study of blood T cell repertoires in COVID-19. Profiling relied on immunoSEQ multiplex PCR, and the TCRdb table lists in-frame clones only, not all of them. Of roughly 40,000 clones listed, approximately 80% are singletons. The sequenced sample consisted of peripheral blood. The receptor set was obtained from a man between 65 and 85 years old with active or convalescent COVID-19.

About this clone: One junction end does not reproduce the germline sequence, and a read error may be involved. The chain is built from TRBV29-1 and TRBJ2-5; D is perhaps TRBD2 (5 bases). This CDR3 is 13 amino acids long. The germline V gene has CDR1 SQVTM and CDR2 ANQGSEA. The CDR3 DNA reads TGCAGCGTGGGCCTACTAGGGTGGGAGACCCAGCACTTC. Residues: CSVGLLGWETQHF.

This chain uses TRBV7-3 with TRBJ2-7; 7 nucleotides match TRBD2. Germline V gene data show CDR1 as SGHTA and CDR2 as FQGTGA. Unmatched junction bases numbered 6, after V lost 2 bases and J lost 5 bases. This CDR3 region has 14 residues. This chain's CDR3 is CASSLGPGGNEQYF. In DNA, the CDR3 is TGTGCCAGCAGCTTAGGACCCGGGGGGAACGAGCAGTACTTC.

V and J are TRBV18 and TRBJ2-7; no firm D call. Germline CDR1 reads KGHSH; CDR2 reads LQKENI. The CDR3 runs to 13 residues. The ends were cut back, 3 bases at V and 6 bases at J, with 12 bases in the middle. CDR3 coding DNA: TGTGCCAGCTCACCGGCCGGGTCGAGCGAGCAGTACTTC. Amino acid sequence: CASSPAGSSEQYF.

On this clone itself: The junction departs from germline at one end; a sequencing error may be responsible. The chain links TRBV5-4 to TRBJ2-5, with 8 bases that match TRBD1. CDR1 is SGHNT and CDR2 is YYREEE in the germline V gene (reference sequence). The CDR3 is 14 amino acids. The CDR3 spells CASSLATGEETQYF. The DNA for the CDR3 is TGTGCCAGCAGTTTGGCGACAGGGGAAGAGACCCAGTACTTC.

This clone occurred once. The rearrangement links TRBV28 to TRBJ2-5; TRBD2 aligns across 11 bases. With V trimmed by 2 bases and J by 3 bases, 2 bases remained unmatched. The germline V gene has CDR1 MDHEN and CDR2 SYDVKM. This CDR3 comprises 15 residues. In nucleotides, the CDR3 is TGTGCCAGCAGTTTAAGACTAGCGGGGAAAGAGACCCAGTACTTC. Amino acids: CASSLRLAGKETQYF.

The chain couples TRBV5-4 to TRBJ2-7, with D perhaps matching TRBD1 (6 bases). V lost 4 bases to trimming and J lost 2 bases, with 10 bases between them. The CDR3 has 13 amino acids. Germline lookup yields CDR1 SGHNT and CDR2 YYREEE (reference sequence). CDR3 sequence reads: CASSQDSTYEQYF. The CDR3 DNA reads as TGTGCCAGCAGCCAGGACAGTACCTACGAGCAGTACTTC.

This clone was counted between two and nine times. This rearrangement joins TRBV5-4 to TRBJ1-1, with a weak D call TRBD1 (5 bases). Trimming took off 4 bases at V and 5 bases at J, with 12 bases between the two ends. CDR1 SGHNT and CDR2 YYREEE come from the germline V gene (reference sequence). The CDR3 spans 13 residues. The CDR3 nucleotides are TGTGCCAGCAGCACCCAGGGAGGAACTGAAGCTTTCTTT. It codes for CASSTQGGTEAFF.

This clone was seen only a few times. The chain joins TRBV28 to TRBJ2-1; D possibly corresponds to TRBD2 (6 bases). V was pared by 4 bases and J by 2 bases, with 15 bases between. CDR3 size: 16 residues. Germline CDR1 reads MDHEN; CDR2 reads SYDVKM. The CDR3 nucleotides are TGTGCCAGCAGTTCCCCGCCGGGACTCCCCTACAATGAGCAGTTCTTC. Amino acid sequence: CASSSPPGLPYNEQFF.

The chain has TRBV2 and TRBJ2-5; 10 bases fit TRBD2. Trimming removed 4 bases from V and 4 bases from J; junction bases left unmatched: 9. Germline V gives CDR1 SNHLY, CDR2 FYNNEI. The CDR3 runs to 16 residues. The CDR3 reads CASSAFTSGVLETQYF. In DNA, the CDR3 is TGTGCCAGCAGTGCCTTTACTAGCGGGGTCTTAGAGACCCAGTACTTC.

In its sample, this clone was seen a few times. The V and J genes are TRBV30 and TRBJ1-1; 8 positions agree with TRBD1. V lost 1 base and J lost 0; bases outside the gene matches: 7. CDR3 length equals 16 residues. Germline-derived CDR1 and CDR2 are GTSNPN and SVGIG (reference sequence). In DNA form, the CDR3 reads TGTGCCTGGAGTGCACAGGGGGGGTTAATGAACACTGAAGCTTTCTTT. Amino acids: CAWSAQGGLMNTEAFF.

This sequence joins TRBV3-1 (or the pseudogene TRBV3-2) and TRBJ2-3; 9 bases fit TRBD2. In germline, CDR1 is LGHDT, CDR2 YNNKEL (reference sequence). The V gene end was trimmed by 4 bases and the J gene end by 5 bases; junction bases not matched to a gene: 7. This CDR3 spans 15 amino acids. The CDR3 loop is CASSLPAGGGDTQYF. In DNA, the CDR3 is TGTGCCAGCAGCCTACCAGCGGGAGGTGGAGATACGCAGTATTTT.

This chain connects TRBV2 to TRBJ2-5; D possibly corresponds to TRBD2 (5 bases). V was cut by 3 bases and J by 5 bases, with 13 bases left in between. The germline CDR1 and CDR2 sequences are SNHLY and FYNNEI. This CDR3 region has 14 residues. The CDR3 is CASSDKARGETQYF. Here the CDR3 DNA reads TGTGCCAGCAGTGACAAGGCCCGAGGGGAGACCCAGTACTTC.

V gene TRBV28 combines with J gene TRBJ2-3; D remains unclear. CDR1 and CDR2 from the germline V gene are MDHEN and SYDVKM. Trimming stripped 9 bases from V and 5 bases from J, with 12 bases between. The CDR3 length is 12 residues. The CDR3 nucleotides are TGTGCCAGTGCTGGGCTCTTAGATACGCAGTATTTT. Translated: CASAGLLDTQYF.

This clone was counted a few times. The rearrangement uses TRBV29-1 and TRBJ2-1, with D possibly matching TRBD1 (5 bases). Germline V gene sequence: CDR1 SQVTM, CDR2 ANQGSEA. The V end was cut by 7 bases, the J end by 6 bases, with 10 bases between. The CDR3 is made up of 11 amino acids. CDR3 coding DNA: TGCAGCGGAGGAAGGGGCAATGAGCAGTTCTTC. This codes for CSGGRGNEQFF.

The chain combines TRBV19 with TRBJ1-3, with D unclear. V lost 10 bases and J lost 3, with 13 bases in between. The CDR3 loop spans 13 amino acids. Germline V CDR1 and CDR2: LNHDA, SQIVND (reference sequence). The chain's CDR3 is CATNAGIGNTIYF. CDR3 nucleotide sequence: TGTGCCACAAATGCCGGGATTGGAAACACCATATATTTT.

Note on this clone: Germline and junction disagree at one end, which may indicate a read error. The genes are TRBV3-1 (or the pseudogene TRBV3-2) and TRBJ1-2; TRBD1 matches at 7 bases. The CDR3 has 15 amino acids. Germline lookup yields CDR1 LGHDT and CDR2 YNNKEL (reference sequence). The CDR3 bases are TGTGCCAGCAGCCAAGGGACAGGTACCCTTCTGGGTGTTGCCTTC. It codes for CASSQGTGTLLGVAF.

The rearrangement joins TRBV7-6 to TRBJ2-7; D may be TRBD2 (5 bases). Trimming shortened V by 1 base and J by 3 bases, and 13 bases separated the two germline ends. The V gene's germline CDR1 is SGHVS and CDR2 FNYEAQ. The CDR3 runs 15 residues. CDR3 loop: CASSLVAGLGYEQYF. DNA of the CDR3: TGTGCCAGCAGCTTAGTTGCGGGTTTGGGCTACGAGCAGTACTTC.

The V call is TRBV3-1 (or the pseudogene TRBV3-2), the J call TRBJ1-5, with D possibly matching TRBD1 (5 bases). The CDR3 length is 15 residues. The V gene lost 2 bases and the J gene lost 6 bases, with 14 bases spanning the gap. Germline loops: CDR1 LGHDT, CDR2 YNNKEL (reference sequence). The CDR3 spells CASSQLRVRLQPQHF. The CDR3 nucleotides read TGTGCCAGCAGCCAACTCAGGGTACGGCTTCAGCCCCAGCATTTT.

The chain is built from TRBV19 and TRBJ1-2; D is ambiguous. Germline CDR1 LNHDA, CDR2 SQIVND (reference sequence). CDR3 length equals 14 residues. V was cut by 0 bases and J by 4 bases, with 9 bases left in between. This CDR3 is CASSIDVHTYGYTF. The CDR3 bases are TGTGCCAGTAGTATAGATGTCCACACCTATGGCTACACCTTC. The whole variable domain, filled in from reference TRBV19 and TRBJ1-2, reads DGGITQSPKYLFRKEGQNVTLSCEQNLNHDAMYWYRQDPGQGLRLIYYSQIVNDFQKGDIAEGYSVSREKKESFPLTVTSAQKNPTAFYLCASSIDVHTYGYTFGSGTRLTVV.

The V call is TRBV19, the J call TRBJ1-2; possible D gene TRBD1, 6 bases. The CDR3 is 16 residues long. CDR1 is LNHDA, CDR2 SQIVND, per germline (reference sequence). V gave up 7 bases and J gave up 8 bases, with 26 bases separating them. The CDR3 DNA follows: TGTGCCAGTAAGAACCCGGGAAAATGGCTTGACAGGGGCTACACCTTC. Translated, it gives CASKNPGKWLDRGYTF.

The genes are TRBV5-1 and TRBJ1-5, with 11 positions matching TRBD1. V lost 3 bases and J lost 7; bases outside the gene matches: 6. The CDR3 loop spans 15 amino acids. Germline CDR1 SGHRS, CDR2 YFSETQ. CDR3: CASSSTGTGGQPQHF. The CDR3 bases are TGCGCCAGCAGCTCAACCGGGACAGGGGGGCAGCCCCAGCATTTT.